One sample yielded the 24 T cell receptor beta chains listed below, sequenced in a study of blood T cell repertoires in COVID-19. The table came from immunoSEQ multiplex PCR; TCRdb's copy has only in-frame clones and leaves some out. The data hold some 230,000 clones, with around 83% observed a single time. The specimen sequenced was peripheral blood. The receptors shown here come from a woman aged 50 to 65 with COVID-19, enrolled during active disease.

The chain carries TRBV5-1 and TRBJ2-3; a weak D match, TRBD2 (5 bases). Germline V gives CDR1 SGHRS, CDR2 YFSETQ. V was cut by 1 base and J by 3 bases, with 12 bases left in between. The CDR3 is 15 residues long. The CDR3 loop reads CASSLPVLATDTQYF. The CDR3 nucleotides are TGCGCCAGCAGCTTGCCAGTTCTAGCAACAGATACGCAGTATTTT.

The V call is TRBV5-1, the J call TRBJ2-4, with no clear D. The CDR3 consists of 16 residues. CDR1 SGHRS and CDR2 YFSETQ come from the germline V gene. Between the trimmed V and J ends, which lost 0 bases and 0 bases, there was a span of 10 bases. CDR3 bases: TGCGCCAGCAGCTTGGACAGTAGTCTAGCCAAAAACATTCAGTACTTC. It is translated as CASSLDSSLAKNIQYF.

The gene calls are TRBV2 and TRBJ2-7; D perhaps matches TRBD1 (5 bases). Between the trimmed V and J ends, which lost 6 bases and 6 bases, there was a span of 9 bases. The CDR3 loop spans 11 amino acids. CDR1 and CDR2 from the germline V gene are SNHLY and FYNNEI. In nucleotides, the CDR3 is TGTGCCAGCAGACTGGGGCCCGAGCAGTACTTC. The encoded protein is CASRLGPEQYF.

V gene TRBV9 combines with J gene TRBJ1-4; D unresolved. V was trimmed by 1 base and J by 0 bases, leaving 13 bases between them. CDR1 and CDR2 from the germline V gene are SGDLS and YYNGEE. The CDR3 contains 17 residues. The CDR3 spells CASSVYPAGATNEKLFF. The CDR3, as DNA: TGTGCCAGCAGCGTATACCCTGCCGGTGCAACTAATGAAAAACTGTTTTTT.

CDR3 in amino acids: CAWSVDPTYYGYTF. CDR3 DNA: TGTGCCTGGAGTGTAGACCCGACTTACTATGGCTACACCTTC. This sequence joins TRBV30 and TRBJ1-2; D unresolved. Germline V gives CDR1 GTSNPN, CDR2 SVGIG (reference sequence). The CDR3 is 14 amino acids. With 0 bases removed from V and 3 bases from J, the gap between germline ends came to 11 bases. The complete variable domain, with remaining parts taken from reference TRBV30 and TRBJ1-2, reads SQTIHQWPATLVQPVGSPLSLECTVEGTSNPNLYWYRQAAGRGLQLLFYSVGIGQISSEVPQNLSASRPQDRQFILSSKKLLLSDSGFYLCAWSVDPTYYGYTFGSGTRLTVV.

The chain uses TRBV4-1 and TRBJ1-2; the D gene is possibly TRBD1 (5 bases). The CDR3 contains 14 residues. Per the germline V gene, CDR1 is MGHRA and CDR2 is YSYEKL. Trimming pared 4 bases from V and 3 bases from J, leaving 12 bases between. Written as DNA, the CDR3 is TGCGCCAGCAGCCGGGGGGATGGGGACTATGGCTACACCTTC. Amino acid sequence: CASSRGDGDYGYTF.

CDR3 loop: CASSLRRTAFYSPLHF. In nucleotides, the CDR3 is TGTGCCAGCAGCCTCAGAAGGACAGCTTTTTATTCACCCCTCCACTTT. The chain links TRBV28 to TRBJ1-6; TRBD1 might be the D (6 bases). In germline, CDR1 is MDHEN, CDR2 SYDVKM. The CDR3 has 16 amino acids. Trimming shortened V by 6 bases and J by 8 bases, and 20 bases separated the two germline ends.

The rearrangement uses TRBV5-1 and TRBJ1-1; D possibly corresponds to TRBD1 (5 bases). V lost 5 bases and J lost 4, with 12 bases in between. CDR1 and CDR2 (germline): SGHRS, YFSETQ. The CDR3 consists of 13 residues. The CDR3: CASRRGVTTEAFF. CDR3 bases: TGCGCCAGCAGACGGGGGGTGACCACTGAAGCTTTCTTT.

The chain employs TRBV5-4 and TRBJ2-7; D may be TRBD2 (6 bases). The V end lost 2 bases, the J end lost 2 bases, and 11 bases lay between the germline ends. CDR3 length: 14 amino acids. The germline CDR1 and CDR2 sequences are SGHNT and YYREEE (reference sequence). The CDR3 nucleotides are TGTGCCAGCAGCTTCAATGGACTACCCTACGAGCAGTACGTC. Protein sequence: CASSFNGLPYEQYV.

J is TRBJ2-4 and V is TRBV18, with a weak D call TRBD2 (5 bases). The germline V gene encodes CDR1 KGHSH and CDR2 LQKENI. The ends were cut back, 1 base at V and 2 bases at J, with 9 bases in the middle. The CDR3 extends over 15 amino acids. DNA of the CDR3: TGTGCCAGCTCACCACGTGAGGGAACCAAAAACATTCAGTACTTC. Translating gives CASSPREGTKNIQYF.

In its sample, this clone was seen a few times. This CDR3 reads CASVAGTGRSGDTQYF. As DNA, the CDR3 is TGCGCCAGCGTAGCCGGGACAGGGAGATCAGGGGATACGCAGTATTTT. The chain links TRBV10-1 to TRBJ2-3, with 9 bases aligning to TRBD1. Germline V gives CDR1 WNHNN, CDR2 SYGVQD (reference sequence). The CDR3 covers 16 residues. V was clipped by 8 bases and J by 6 bases; unmatched bases: 15.

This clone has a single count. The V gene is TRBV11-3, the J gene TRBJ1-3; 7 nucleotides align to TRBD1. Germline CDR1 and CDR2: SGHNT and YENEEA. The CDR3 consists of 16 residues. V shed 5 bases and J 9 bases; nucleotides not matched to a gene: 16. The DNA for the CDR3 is TGTGCCAGCAGCCACAGGGACGAGGGGGCCGGAGGCACCATATATTTT. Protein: CASSHRDEGAGGTIYF.

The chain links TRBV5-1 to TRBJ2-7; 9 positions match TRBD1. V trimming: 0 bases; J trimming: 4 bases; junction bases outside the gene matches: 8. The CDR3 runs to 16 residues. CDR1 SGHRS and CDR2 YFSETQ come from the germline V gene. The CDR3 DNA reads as TGCGCCAGCAGCTTGGGGGTGTTTGGACAGGGGTACGAGCAGTACTTC. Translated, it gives CASSLGVFGQGYEQYF.

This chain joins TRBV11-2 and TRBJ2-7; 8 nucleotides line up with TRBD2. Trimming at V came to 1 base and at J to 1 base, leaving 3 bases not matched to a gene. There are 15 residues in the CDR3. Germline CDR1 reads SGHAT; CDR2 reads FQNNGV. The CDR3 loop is CASSLARGGSYEQYF. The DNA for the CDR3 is TGTGCCAGCAGCTTAGCCCGGGGGGGTTCCTACGAGCAGTACTTC.

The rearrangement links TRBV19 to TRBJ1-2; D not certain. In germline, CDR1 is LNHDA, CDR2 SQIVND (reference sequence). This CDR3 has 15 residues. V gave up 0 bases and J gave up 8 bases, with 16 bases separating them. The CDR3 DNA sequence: TGTGCCAGTAGTATAGATGACAAGTGGTCCGTCGGCTACACCTTC. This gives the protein CASSIDDKWSVGYTF.

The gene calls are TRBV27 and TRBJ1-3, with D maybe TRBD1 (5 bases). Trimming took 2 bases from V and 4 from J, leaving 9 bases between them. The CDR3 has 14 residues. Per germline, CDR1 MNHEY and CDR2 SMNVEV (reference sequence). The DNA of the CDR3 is TGTGCCAGCAGTTTAACCAGGGTCGGAAACACCATATATTTT. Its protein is CASSLTRVGNTIYF.

CDR3 amino acids: CASSLNPSTGTGGQPQHF. For the CDR3, the DNA is TGTGCCAGCAGCTTAAATCCTTCGACCGGGACAGGAGGTCAGCCCCAGCATTTT. V and J are TRBV7-6 and TRBJ1-5, with 8 bases lining up with TRBD1. The J segment lost 6 bases and the V segment lost 2 bases, leaving 15 bases of the junction unmatched. Germline CDR1 SGHVS, CDR2 FNYEAQ. The length of the CDR3 is 18 residues.

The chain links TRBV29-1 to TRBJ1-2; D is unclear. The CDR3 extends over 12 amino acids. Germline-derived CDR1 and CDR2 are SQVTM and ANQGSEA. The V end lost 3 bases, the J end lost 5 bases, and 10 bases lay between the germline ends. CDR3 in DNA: TGCAGCGTTGATAGCCCTTCTTATGGCTACACCTTC. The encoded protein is CSVDSPSYGYTF.

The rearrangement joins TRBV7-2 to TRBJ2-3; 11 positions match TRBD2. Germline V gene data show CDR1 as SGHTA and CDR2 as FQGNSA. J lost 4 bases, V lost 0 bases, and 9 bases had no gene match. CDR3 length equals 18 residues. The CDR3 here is CASSLARGLAGPADTQYF. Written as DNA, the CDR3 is TGTGCCAGCAGCTTAGCCCGAGGACTAGCGGGTCCAGCAGATACGCAGTATTTT. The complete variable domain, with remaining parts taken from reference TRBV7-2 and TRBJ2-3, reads GAGVSQSPSNKVTEKGKDVELRCDPISGHTALYWYRQSLGQGLEFLIYFQGNSAPDKSGLPSDRFSAERTGGSVSTLTIQRTQQEDSAVYLCASSLARGLAGPADTQYFGPGTRLTVL.

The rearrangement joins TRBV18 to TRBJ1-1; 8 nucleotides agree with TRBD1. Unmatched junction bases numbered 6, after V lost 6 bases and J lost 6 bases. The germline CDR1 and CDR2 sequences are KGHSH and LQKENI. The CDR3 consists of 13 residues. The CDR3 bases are TGTGCCAGCTCCCCGGACAGGGTACCTGAAGCTTTCTTT. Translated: CASSPDRVPEAFF.

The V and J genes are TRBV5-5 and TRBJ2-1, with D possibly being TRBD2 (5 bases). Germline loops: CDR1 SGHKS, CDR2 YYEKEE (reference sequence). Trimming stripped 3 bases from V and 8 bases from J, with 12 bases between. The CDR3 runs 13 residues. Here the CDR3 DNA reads TGTGCCAGCAGCTGGGCTGCGGGCTATGAGCAGTTCTTC. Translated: CASSWAAGYEQFF.

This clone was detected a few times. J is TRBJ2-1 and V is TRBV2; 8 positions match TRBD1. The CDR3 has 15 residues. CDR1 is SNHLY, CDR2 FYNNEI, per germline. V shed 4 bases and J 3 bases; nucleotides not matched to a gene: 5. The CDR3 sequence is CASSAPTGGYNEQFF. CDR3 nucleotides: TGTGCCAGCAGTGCTCCTACAGGGGGCTACAATGAGCAGTTCTTC.

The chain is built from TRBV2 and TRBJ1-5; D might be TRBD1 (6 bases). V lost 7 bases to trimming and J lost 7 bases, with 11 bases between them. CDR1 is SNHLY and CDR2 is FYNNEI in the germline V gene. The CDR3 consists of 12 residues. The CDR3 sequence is CASKGGSQPQHF. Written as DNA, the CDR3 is TGTGCCAGCAAGGGGGGGAGCCAGCCCCAGCATTTT.

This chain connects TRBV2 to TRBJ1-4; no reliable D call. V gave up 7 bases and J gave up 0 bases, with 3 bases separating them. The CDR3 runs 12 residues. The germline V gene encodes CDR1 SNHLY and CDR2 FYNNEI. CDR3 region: CASTTTNEKLFF. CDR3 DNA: TGTGCCAGCACTACAACTAATGAAAAACTGTTTTTT. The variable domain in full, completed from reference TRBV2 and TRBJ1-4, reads EPEVTQTPSHQVTQMGQEVILRCVPISNHLYFYWYRQILGQKVEFLVSFYNNEISEKSEIFDDQFSVERPDGSNFTLKIRSTKLEDSAMYFCASTTTNEKLFFGSGTQLSVL.